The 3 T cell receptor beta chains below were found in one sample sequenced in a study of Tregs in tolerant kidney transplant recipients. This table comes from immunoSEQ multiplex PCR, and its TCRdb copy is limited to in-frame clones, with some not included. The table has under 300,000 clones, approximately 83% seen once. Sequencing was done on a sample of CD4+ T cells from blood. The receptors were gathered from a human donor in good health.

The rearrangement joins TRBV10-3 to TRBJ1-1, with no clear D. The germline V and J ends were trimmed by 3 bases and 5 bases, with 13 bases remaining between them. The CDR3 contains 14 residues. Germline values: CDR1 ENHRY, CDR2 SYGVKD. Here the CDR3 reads CAISDRTAGTEAFF. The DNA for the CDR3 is TGTGCCATCAGTGACCGAACAGCCGGGACTGAAGCTTTCTTT.

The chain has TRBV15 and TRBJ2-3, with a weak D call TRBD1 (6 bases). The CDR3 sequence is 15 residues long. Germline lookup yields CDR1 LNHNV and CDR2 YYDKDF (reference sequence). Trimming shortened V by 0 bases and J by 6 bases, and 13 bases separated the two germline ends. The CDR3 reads CATSRERPRGDTQYF. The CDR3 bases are TGTGCCACCAGCAGAGAACGACCGAGGGGGGATACGCAGTATTTT.

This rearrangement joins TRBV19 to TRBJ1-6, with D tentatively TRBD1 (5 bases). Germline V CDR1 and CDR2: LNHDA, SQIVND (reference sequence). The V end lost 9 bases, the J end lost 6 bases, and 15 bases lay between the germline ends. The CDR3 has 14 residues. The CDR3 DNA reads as TGTGCCAGCCACCCTGGGACTTCTAATTCACCCCTCCACTTT. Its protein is CASHPGTSNSPLHF. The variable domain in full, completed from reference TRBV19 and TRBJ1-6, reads DGGITQSPKYLFRKEGQNVTLSCEQNLNHDAMYWYRQDPGQGLRLIYYSQIVNDFQKGDIAEGYSVSREKKESFPLTVTSAQKNPTAFYLCASHPGTSNSPLHFGNGTRLTVT.